This TCR beta chain was identified in a study of T cells after yellow fever vaccination. About the study: With SMART-Seq v4 Ultra Low Input, the fractions containing low cell numbers were prepared. Overall study results and limits: Weaker overall, the secondary response nonetheless peaked faster (day 5 versus 15). Only a small proportion of the clonotypes turned up in both the CD4 and the CD8 compartments, likely arising from convergent recombination.

TCRdb reprocessed the 5' RACE reads with MiXCR, giving one entry per CDR3 protein. This repertoire shows a few hundred thousand distinct CDR3 sequences, 6.5% to 7.5% found once; its top ten account for around 1%. CDR1 is SNHLY and CDR2 is FYNNEI in the germline V gene. V lost 11 bases and J lost 4, with 17 bases in between. This CDR3 has 14 amino acids. With regard to this clonotype: The target antigen is unknown.

This TCR was sampled from a man aged 25-45 years who received the YFV17D yellow fever vaccine. The sequences come from CD4+ T cells sorted from PBMCs, collected on the day of the yellow fever booster vaccination. The chain employs TRBV2 and TRBJ2-2; D gene unclear. The CDR3 protein is CAVQAWGGTGELFF. The CDR3 nucleotides are TGTGCCGTCCAGGCGTGGGGTGGCACCGGGGAGCTGTTTTTT.